The source of this T cell receptor beta chain is a study of CD8 T cells in ankylosing spondylitis. This clonotype has ten or more counts. Its target is not known. Researchers built TCR beta libraries using quantitative 5'-RACE with molecular barcodes. TCRdb re-derived calls from the 5' RACE reads in MiXCR, one entry per CDR3 protein. The sample lists around 490,000 distinct CDR3 sequences, about 5.7% occurring once. Points from the study as a whole: Disease-linked clones, CD8+, were relatively rare in peripheral blood. The study identified a TCR beta motif of eight highly homologous variants that appeared characteristic of ankylosing spondylitis blood. Previous work reported some of these motif variants in the synovial fluid and blood of reactive arthritis. Matched ankylosing spondylitis synovial fluid reportedly showed significant enrichment of disease-linked clones.

The TCR sequence derives from a male donor with ankylosing spondylitis. The sample consisted of blood, either unsorted or a sorted T cell fraction (not recorded which).

As DNA, the CDR3 is TGTGCCAGCACCCCCGGGACAGGGGGCAATGAGCAGTTCTTC. It translates to CASTPGTGGNEQFF. J is TRBJ2-1 and V is TRBV12-3 or TRBV12-4; 11 nucleotides align to TRBD1. The CDR3 extends over 14 amino acids. Losses at the gene ends were 7 bases for V and 6 bases for J; bases not matched to a gene: 5.